Following are 26 T cell receptor beta chains from one sample sequenced in a study of cytomegalovirus exposure and HLA in healthy donors. This PCR relied on a set of 60 Vbeta primers and 13 Jbeta primers. Libraries were prepared by immunoSEQ multiplex PCR; TCRdb keeps only in-frame clonotypes and omits some of them. The table includes some 140,000 clones, 74% detected once. Sequenced material: PBMCs. The receptors stem from a man aged 25-45 years in good health and CMV-seronegative.

The chain joins TRBV2 to TRBJ2-4, with D maybe TRBD2 (5 bases). The V gene lost 3 bases and the J gene lost 5 bases, with 5 bases spanning the gap. The germline gives CDR1 SNHLY, CDR2 FYNNEI. The CDR3 runs to 12 residues. In DNA form, the CDR3 reads TGTGCCAGCAGTGAGGAGGAAAACATTCAGTACTTC. It yields the protein CASSEEENIQYF.

The J gene is TRBJ2-5, the V gene TRBV7-7; 8 bases line up with TRBD2. Germline CDR1 SSHAT, CDR2 FNYEAQ (reference sequence). The CDR3 covers 13 residues. The CDR3 sequence is CASGIGTQETQYF. As DNA, the CDR3 is TGTGCTAGCGGGATCGGGACACAAGAGACCCAGTACTTC.

The chain is built from TRBV28 and TRBJ1-2; D is possibly TRBD1 (5 bases). This CDR3 region has 15 residues. The germline V gene has CDR1 MDHEN and CDR2 SYDVKM. V was clipped by 3 bases and J by 4 bases, with 15 bases between them. The CDR3 reads CASSLGTGAFYGYTF. In DNA form, the CDR3 reads TGTGCCAGCAGTTTGGGGACGGGAGCTTTCTATGGCTACACCTTC.

The chain employs TRBV28 and TRBJ1-1; possibly TRBD1 for D (5 bases). CDR1 is MDHEN, CDR2 SYDVKM, per germline. The CDR3 runs 15 residues. The ends were cut back, 4 bases at V and 1 base at J, with 13 bases in the middle. CDR3 amino acids: CASSSSTAPNTEAFF. As DNA, the CDR3 is TGTGCCAGCAGTTCCTCGACAGCACCGAACACTGAAGCTTTCTTT. The whole variable domain, remainder taken from reference TRBV28 and TRBJ1-1, is DVKVTQSSRYLVKRTGEKVFLECVQDMDHENMFWYRQDPGLGLRLIYFSYDVKMKEKGDIPEGYSVSREKKERFSLILESASTNQTSMYLCASSSSTAPNTEAFFGQGTRLTVV.

The chain recombines TRBV29-1 with TRBJ1-1; tentatively, D is TRBD1 (5 bases). Germline CDR1 is SQVTM and CDR2 is ANQGSEA. This CDR3 comprises 17 residues. V shed 2 bases and J shed 1 base, with 20 bases lying between them. CDR3 nucleotides: TGCAGCGTTGAAAGAGCGTGGGACGGACTATCGAACACTGAAGCTTTCTTT. Translation gives CSVERAWDGLSNTEAFF.

The V gene is TRBV6-5, the J gene TRBJ2-3; 11 nucleotides align to TRBD2. CDR1 and CDR2 (germline): MNHEY, SVGAGI. The CDR3 extends over 13 amino acids. The J segment lost 4 bases and the V segment lost 7 bases, leaving 1 base of the junction unmatched. The CDR3 protein is CASKTSGADTQYF. The CDR3 DNA reads TGTGCCAGCAAGACTAGCGGGGCAGATACGCAGTATTTT.

As DNA, the CDR3 is TGTGCCAGCAGTAGGGGGCGGCTTGGCTACACCTTC. This encodes CASSRGRLGYTF. This chain connects TRBV28 to TRBJ1-2, with 7 bases matching TRBD1. The germline gives CDR1 MDHEN, CDR2 SYDVKM. V lost 5 bases, J lost 7 bases, and 4 bases stayed unmatched. The CDR3 runs 12 residues.

The V call is TRBV25-1, the J call TRBJ1-1; D is ambiguous. Germline V gives CDR1 MGHDK, CDR2 SYGVNS. This CDR3 region has 11 residues. V lost 1 base, J lost 7 bases, and 4 bases lay in between. The CDR3 is CASSESGEAFF. Here the CDR3 DNA reads TGTGCCAGCAGTGAATCGGGTGAAGCTTTCTTT.

This sequence joins TRBV5-6 and TRBJ2-4; 10 positions match TRBD1. Germline values: CDR1 SGHDT, CDR2 YYEEEE. J was trimmed by 8 bases and V by 0 bases; bases with no gene match: 2. The CDR3 consists of 14 residues. CDR3 nucleotide sequence: TGTGCCAGCAGCTTGGAGGGACAGGGGTACATTCAGTACTTC. It translates to CASSLEGQGYIQYF.

A few counts support this clone. The genes are TRBV27 and TRBJ2-2; the match to TRBD1 covers 9 bases. CDR1 and CDR2 (germline): MNHEY, SMNVEV (reference sequence). This CDR3 is built from 14 residues. With V trimmed by 8 bases and J by 6 bases, 7 bases remained unmatched. CDR3: CASRAQGASGELFF. The CDR3 DNA reads as TGTGCCAGCCGAGCACAGGGGGCGTCCGGGGAGCTGTTTTTT.

V and J are TRBV7-9 and TRBJ1-4; 12 bases map to TRBD1. Germline V gene data show CDR1 as SEHNR and CDR2 as FQNEAQ (reference sequence). Trimming at V came to 1 base and at J to 7 bases, leaving 4 bases not matched to a gene. This CDR3 comprises 16 residues. The CDR3, as DNA: TGTGCCAGCAGCTTAGGGGACAGGGGGCTTTTTGAAAAACTGTTTTTT. This encodes CASSLGDRGLFEKLFF.

This chain connects TRBV5-1 to TRBJ2-5, with a weak D call TRBD2 (6 bases). The better agreement between TRBJ2-7 and the DNA end casts doubt on the J call. The CDR3 is 16 residues long. The germline V gene encodes CDR1 SGHRS and CDR2 YFSETQ. CDR3 loop: CASSLRRQGGSYEQYF. The CDR3 DNA follows: TGCGCCAGCAGCTTGAGAAGGCAGGGAGGATCCTACGAGCAGTACTTC.

The V call is TRBV2, the J call TRBJ1-5; D unclear. V gave up 5 bases and J gave up 4 bases, with 6 bases separating them. Germline V lookup: CDR1 SNHLY, CDR2 FYNNEI. The CDR3 length is 12 residues. Here the CDR3 reads CASSPGNQPQHF. As DNA, the CDR3 is TGTGCCAGCAGTCCAGGTAATCAGCCCCAGCATTTT.

This chain uses TRBV7-6 with TRBJ1-1, with 9 bases fitting TRBD1. The CDR3 runs to 13 residues. The V segment lost 4 bases and the J segment 4 bases; nucleotides outside the gene matches: 1. Germline CDR1 is SGHVS and CDR2 is FNYEAQ. This chain's CDR3 is CASSWGQGTEAFF. CDR3 in DNA: TGTGCCAGCAGCTGGGGACAGGGCACTGAAGCTTTCTTT.

The chain has TRBV19 and TRBJ1-5; 7 bases map to TRBD1. Unmatched junction bases numbered 20, after V lost 5 bases and J lost 1 base. This CDR3 spans 20 amino acids. Germline lookup yields CDR1 LNHDA and CDR2 SQIVND (reference sequence). Here the CDR3 reads CASSLQHQTGSSGSNQPQHF. CDR3 nucleotides: TGTGCCAGTAGTCTCCAACACCAGACAGGGAGCAGTGGAAGCAATCAGCCCCAGCATTTT.

The rearrangement uses TRBV2 and TRBJ2-1, with TRBD2 identical over 12 bases. Trimming cost V 2 bases and J 4 bases; bases outside gene matches: 3. The CDR3 extends over 16 amino acids. Per the germline V gene, CDR1 is SNHLY and CDR2 is FYNNEI. The CDR3 DNA reads TGTGCCAGCAGTGAATCGACTAGCGGGGGATACAATGAGCAGTTCTTC. As protein: CASSESTSGGYNEQFF.

Only one count was recorded for this clone. The rearrangement links TRBV5-4 to TRBJ1-2, with TRBD1 identical over 9 bases. The V and J ends lost 0 bases and 8 bases, in that order; junction bases with no gene match: 2. Germline assignment: CDR1 SGHNT and CDR2 YYREEE (reference sequence). CDR3 length: 13 residues. CDR3 residues: CASSLATGGGYTF. The CDR3 coding sequence is TGTGCCAGCAGCTTGGCCACAGGGGGCGGCTACACCTTC.

In its sample, this clone was seen once. The J gene is TRBJ2-1, the V gene TRBV11-2; a weak D match, TRBD1 (5 bases). This CDR3 is 15 amino acids long. Trimming stripped 3 bases from V and 4 bases from J, with 13 bases between. Germline-derived CDR1 and CDR2 are SGHAT and FQNNGV. Here the CDR3 reads CASSFEQVPYNEQFF. The CDR3 coding sequence is TGTGCCAGCAGCTTCGAACAGGTACCATACAATGAGCAGTTCTTC.

The genes are TRBV4-1 and TRBJ2-7; D gene unclear. Germline lookup yields CDR1 MGHRA and CDR2 YSYEKL. V was clipped by 0 bases and J by 4 bases, with 13 bases between them. This CDR3 region has 15 residues. The CDR3 region is CASSQDSLVRYEQYF. CDR3 nucleotides: TGCGCCAGCAGCCAAGATTCCCTAGTCCGGTACGAGCAGTACTTC.

The chain carries TRBV19 and TRBJ2-5; 13 bases agree with TRBD2. This CDR3 is 16 amino acids long. The V segment lost 10 bases and the J segment 2 bases; nucleotides outside the gene matches: 10. Germline V gene sequence: CDR1 LNHDA, CDR2 SQIVND (reference sequence). The DNA for the CDR3 is TGTGCCACCGCCCGATTACTAGCGGGGGGGCAAGAGACCCAGTACTTC. It yields the protein CATARLLAGGQETQYF.

In this sample, this clone turned up a few times. This chain connects TRBV19 to TRBJ2-5; D call uncertain. Deletions cut 3 bases from V and 2 bases from J, with 7 bases between. The CDR3 totals 13 residues. From germline, CDR1 is LNHDA and CDR2 SQIVND (reference sequence). Here the CDR3 reads CASSIERQETQYF. The CDR3 region has the DNA TGTGCCAGTAGTATTGAGAGACAAGAGACCCAGTACTTC.

The gene calls are TRBV28 and TRBJ1-5; TRBD1 matches 7 bases. Germline V CDR1 and CDR2: MDHEN, SYDVKM. This CDR3 is built from 13 residues. V lost 2 bases and J lost 7; bases outside the gene matches: 2. This CDR3 is CASSLRGPQPQHF. The CDR3 region has the DNA TGTGCCAGCAGTTTAAGGGGGCCCCAGCCCCAGCATTTT. The variable domain in full, with the rest retrieved from reference TRBV28 and TRBJ1-5, is DVKVTQSSRYLVKRTGEKVFLECVQDMDHENMFWYRQDPGLGLRLIYFSYDVKMKEKGDIPEGYSVSREKKERFSLILESASTNQTSMYLCASSLRGPQPQHFGDGTRLSIL.

This clone was recorded a few times. The chain joins TRBV4-3 to TRBJ2-5; D is uncertain. This CDR3 contains 13 residues. Between the trimmed V and J ends, which lost 5 bases and 5 bases, there was a span of 12 bases. Per germline, CDR1 LGHNA and CDR2 YSLEER. CDR3 nucleotides: TGCGCCAGCAGCAGAGTGAGGTGGGAGACCCAGTACTTC. Translated: CASSRVRWETQYF.

The V gene is TRBV7-3, the J gene TRBJ1-4; unclear D gene. There are 15 residues in the CDR3. From germline, CDR1 is SGHTA and CDR2 FQGTGA. Trimming pared 5 bases from V and 8 bases from J, leaving 18 bases between. CDR3 region: CASSPGWPVEEKLFF. CDR3 nucleotide sequence: TGTGCCAGCAGCCCGGGGTGGCCGGTGGAGGAAAAACTGTTTTTT.

V gene TRBV29-1 combines with J gene TRBJ1-1; weak D call: TRBD1 (6 bases). The germline V and J ends were trimmed by 3 bases and 6 bases, with 14 bases remaining between them. CDR1 is SQVTM, CDR2 ANQGSEA, per germline. The CDR3 extends over 13 amino acids. The CDR3 sequence is CSVDLGAKSEAFF. In nucleotides, the CDR3 is TGCAGCGTTGACCTGGGGGCTAAGTCTGAAGCTTTCTTT.

To note about this clone: Additional DNA sequences in this sample encode the identical CDR3. The chain joins TRBV5-8 to TRBJ1-4, with D perhaps matching TRBD1 (6 bases). The CDR3 totals 15 residues. The V end lost 8 bases, the J end lost 7 bases, and 21 bases lay between the germline ends. Germline V CDR1 and CDR2: SGHTS, YDEGEE. CDR3 residues: CARGSTGFAREKLFF. The CDR3 DNA follows: TGTGCCAGAGGAAGTACAGGGTTTGCTCGTGAAAAACTGTTTTTT.